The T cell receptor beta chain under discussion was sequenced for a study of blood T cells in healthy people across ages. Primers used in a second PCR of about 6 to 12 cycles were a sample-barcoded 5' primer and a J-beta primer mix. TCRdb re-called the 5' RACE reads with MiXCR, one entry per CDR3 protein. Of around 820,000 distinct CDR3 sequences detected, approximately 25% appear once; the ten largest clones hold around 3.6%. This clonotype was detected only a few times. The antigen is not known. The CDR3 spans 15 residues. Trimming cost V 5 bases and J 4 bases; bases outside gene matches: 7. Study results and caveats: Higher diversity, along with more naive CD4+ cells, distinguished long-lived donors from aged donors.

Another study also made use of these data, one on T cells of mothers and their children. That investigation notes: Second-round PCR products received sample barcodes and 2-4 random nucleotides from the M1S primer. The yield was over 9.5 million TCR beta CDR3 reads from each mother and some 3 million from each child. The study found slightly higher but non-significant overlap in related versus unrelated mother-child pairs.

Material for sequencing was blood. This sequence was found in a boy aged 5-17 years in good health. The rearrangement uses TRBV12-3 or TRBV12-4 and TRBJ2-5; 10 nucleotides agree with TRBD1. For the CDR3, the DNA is TGTGCCAGCAGTGAGAAGACAGGGGGCTCAGAGACCCAGTACTTC. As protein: CASSEKTGGSETQYF.